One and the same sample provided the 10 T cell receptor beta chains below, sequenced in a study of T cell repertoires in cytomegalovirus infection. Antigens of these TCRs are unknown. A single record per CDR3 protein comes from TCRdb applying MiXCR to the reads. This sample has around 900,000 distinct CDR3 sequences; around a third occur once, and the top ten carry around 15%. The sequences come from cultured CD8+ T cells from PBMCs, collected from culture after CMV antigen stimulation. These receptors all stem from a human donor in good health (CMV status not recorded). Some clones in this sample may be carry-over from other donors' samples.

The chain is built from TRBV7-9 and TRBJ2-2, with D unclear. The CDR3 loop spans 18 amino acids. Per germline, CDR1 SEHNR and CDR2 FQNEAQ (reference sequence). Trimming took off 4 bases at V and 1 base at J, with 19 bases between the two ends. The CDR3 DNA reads TGTGCCAGCAGCTCGCCGTTGAACGGCCCAGGGAACACCGGGGAGCTGTTTTTT. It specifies CASSSPLNGPGNTGELFF.

CDR3 protein: CASSPRDIPPENTEAFF. CDR3 nucleotides: TGTGCCAGCAGCCCCCGGGACATTCCCCCGGAGAACACTGAAGCTTTCTTT. The chain carries TRBV3-1 and TRBJ1-1; D perhaps matches TRBD1 (6 bases). Germline V gene data show CDR1 as LGHDT and CDR2 as YNNKEL (reference sequence). The CDR3 totals 17 residues. The V and J ends lost 4 bases and 1 base respectively, with 19 bases between them. The full variable domain, in which reference TRBV3-1 and TRBJ1-1 provide the parts outside the CDR3, is DTAVSQTPKYLVTQMGNDKSIKCEQNLGHDTMYWYKQDSKKFLKIMFSYNNKELIINETVPNRFSPKSPDKAHLNLHINSLELGDSAVYFCASSPRDIPPENTEAFFGQGTRLTVV.

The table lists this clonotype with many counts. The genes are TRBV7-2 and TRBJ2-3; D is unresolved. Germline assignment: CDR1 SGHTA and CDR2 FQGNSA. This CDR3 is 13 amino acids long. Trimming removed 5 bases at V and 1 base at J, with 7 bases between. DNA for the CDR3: TGTGCCAGCAGCCGGATTGGCACAGATACGCAGTATTTT. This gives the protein CASSRIGTDTQYF. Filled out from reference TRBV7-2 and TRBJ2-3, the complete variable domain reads GAGVSQSPSNKVTEKGKDVELRCDPISGHTALYWYRQSLGQGLEFLIYFQGNSAPDKSGLPSDRFSAERTGGSVSTLTIQRTQQEDSAVYLCASSRIGTDTQYFGPGTRLTVL.

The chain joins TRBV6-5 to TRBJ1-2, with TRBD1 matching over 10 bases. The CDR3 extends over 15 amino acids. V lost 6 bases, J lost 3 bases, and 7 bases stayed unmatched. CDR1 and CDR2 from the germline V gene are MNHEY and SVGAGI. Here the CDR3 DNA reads TGTGCCAGCAGAGCTGACAGGGGGCTAGACTATGGCTACACCTTC. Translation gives CASRADRGLDYGYTF.

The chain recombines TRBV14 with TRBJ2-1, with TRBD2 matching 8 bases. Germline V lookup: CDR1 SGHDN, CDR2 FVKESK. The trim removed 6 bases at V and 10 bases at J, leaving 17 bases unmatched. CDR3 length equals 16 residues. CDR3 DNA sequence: TGTGCCAGCAGTTACATCGGGGGGGCCATTTCTAGCGAGCAGTTCTTC. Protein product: CASSYIGGAISSEQFF.

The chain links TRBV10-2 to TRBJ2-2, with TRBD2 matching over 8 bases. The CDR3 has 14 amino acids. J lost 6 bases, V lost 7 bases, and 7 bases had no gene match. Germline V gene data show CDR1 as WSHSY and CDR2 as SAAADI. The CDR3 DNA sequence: TGCGCCAGCAATAACGGGGGGGGGGCCGGGGAGCTGTTTTTT. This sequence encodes CASNNGGGAGELFF.

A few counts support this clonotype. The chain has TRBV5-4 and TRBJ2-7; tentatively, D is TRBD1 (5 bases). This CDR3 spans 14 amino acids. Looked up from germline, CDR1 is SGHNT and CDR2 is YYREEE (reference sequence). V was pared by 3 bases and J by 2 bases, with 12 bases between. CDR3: CASSSADTPYEQYF. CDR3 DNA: TGTGCCAGCAGCTCCGCGGACACTCCCTACGAGCAGTACTTC.

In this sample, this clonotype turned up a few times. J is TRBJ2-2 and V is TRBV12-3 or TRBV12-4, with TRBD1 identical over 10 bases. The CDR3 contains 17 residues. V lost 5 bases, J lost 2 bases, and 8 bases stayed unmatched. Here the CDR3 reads CASSPSRDRGNTGELFF. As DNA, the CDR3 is TGTGCCAGCAGTCCGTCCCGGGACAGGGGAAACACCGGGGAGCTGTTTTTT.

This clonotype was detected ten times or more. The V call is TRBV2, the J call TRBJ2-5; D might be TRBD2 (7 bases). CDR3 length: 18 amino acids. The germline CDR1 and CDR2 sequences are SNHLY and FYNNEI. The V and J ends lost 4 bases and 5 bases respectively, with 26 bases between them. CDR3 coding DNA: TGTGCCAGCAGTGTATGGTCGTCTTTCGGGGGGCCTCTTGAGACCCAGTACTTC. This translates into CASSVWSSFGGPLETQYF. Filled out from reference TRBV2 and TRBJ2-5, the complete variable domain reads EPEVTQTPSHQVTQMGQEVILRCVPISNHLYFYWYRQILGQKVEFLVSFYNNEISEKSEIFDDQFSVERPDGSNFTLKIRSTKLEDSAMYFCASSVWSSFGGPLETQYFGPGTRLLVL.

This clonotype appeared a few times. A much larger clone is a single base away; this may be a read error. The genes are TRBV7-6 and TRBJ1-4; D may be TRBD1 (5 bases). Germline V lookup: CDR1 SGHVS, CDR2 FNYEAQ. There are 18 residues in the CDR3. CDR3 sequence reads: CVSSSGRTLTATNEKLFF. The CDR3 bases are TGTGTCAGCAGCTCCGGCCGGACCCTGACAGCAACTAATGAAAAACTGTTTTTT.